These T cell receptor beta chains were read from a single sample in a study of post-analysis software for immune sequencing data. TCRdb re-called the PCR reads with MiXCR, one entry per CDR3 protein. This sample has roughly 430,000 distinct CDR3 sequences; approximately 42% occur once, and the top ten carry 7.6%. Sequenced: blood. Every receptor here comes from a girl aged 2-10 years with multiple sclerosis. The CDR3 runs from the conserved cysteine through the conserved F or W. The order of the fields is D gene, J gene, V gene, clone size, CDR3 protein, CDR3 DNA. A D gene is named only where the DNA matches it firmly. Not all rows give a size; the values are once, few, many and, for expanded clones, a class.

d_gene: TRBD1
j_gene: TRBJ1-2
v_gene: TRBV5-5
abundance: -
CDR3aa: CASSVGPGGYGYTF
CDR3nt: TGTGCCAGCAGCGTCGGGCCAGGGGGATATGGCTACACCTTC

d_gene: TRBD1
j_gene: TRBJ2-1
v_gene: TRBV5-1
abundance: -
CDR3aa: CASSLSTGASYNEQFF
CDR3nt: TGCGCCAGCAGCCTTTCGACAGGGGCCTCCTACAATGAGCAGTTCTTC

d_gene: -
j_gene: TRBJ2-3
v_gene: TRBV5-5
abundance: -
CDR3aa: CASSKIGAPNTDTQYF
CDR3nt: TGTGCCAGCAGCAAAATAGGGGCACCCAACACAGATACGCAGTATTTT

d_gene: -
j_gene: TRBJ2-1
v_gene: TRBV6-5
abundance: -
CDR3aa: CASTGVGYEQFF
CDR3nt: TGTGCCAGCACGGGAGTAGGGTATGAGCAGTTCTTC

d_gene: TRBD2
j_gene: TRBJ2-1
v_gene: TRBV18
abundance: few
CDR3aa: CASSPPVAGGSSYNEQFF
CDR3nt: TGTGCCAGCTCACCACCGGTGGCGGGAGGGAGCTCCTACAATGAGCAGTTCTTC

d_gene: TRBD2
j_gene: TRBJ2-5
v_gene: TRBV5-6
abundance: -
CDR3aa: CASNRPGLAEETQYF
CDR3nt: TGTGCCAGCAACCGCCCGGGACTAGCGGAAGAGACCCAGTACTTC

d_gene: TRBD1
j_gene: TRBJ2-3
v_gene: TRBV4-2
abundance: -
CDR3aa: CASSQPGQTRDTQYF
CDR3nt: TGTGCCAGCAGCCAACCGGGACAGACCCGAGATACGCAGTATTTT

d_gene: TRBD2
j_gene: TRBJ2-7
v_gene: TRBV5-1
abundance: -
CDR3aa: CASSALAGVTYEQYF
CDR3nt: TGCGCCAGCAGCGCACTAGCGGGGGTCACCTACGAGCAGTACTTC

d_gene: -
j_gene: TRBJ2-1
v_gene: TRBV14
abundance: -
CDR3aa: CASSVVRGPYNEQFF
CDR3nt: TGTGCCAGCAGCGTCGTGAGGGGCCCGTACAATGAGCAGTTCTTC

d_gene: TRBD2
j_gene: TRBJ2-1
v_gene: TRBV4-3
abundance: -
CDR3aa: CASSRWTSGTPTHNEQFF
CDR3nt: TGCGCCAGCAGCCGATGGACTAGCGGGACTCCCACCCACAATGAGCAGTTCTTC

d_gene: TRBD2
j_gene: TRBJ2-7
v_gene: TRBV4-3
abundance: -
CDR3aa: CASSQASGSYEQYF
CDR3nt: TGCGCCAGCAGCCAGGCTAGCGGGAGCTACGAGCAGTACTTC

d_gene: TRBD2
j_gene: TRBJ2-1
v_gene: TRBV20-1
abundance: -
CDR3aa: CSAVTTSGGCNEQFF
CDR3nt: TGCAGTGCTGTCACAACTAGCGGGGGTTGCAATGAGCAGTTCTTC

d_gene: -
j_gene: TRBJ2-5
v_gene: TRBV4-2
abundance: few
CDR3aa: CASSPEPGQPYKQYF
CDR3nt: TGTGCCAGCAGCCCAGAGCCCGGACAGCCCTACAAGCAGTACTTC

d_gene: -
j_gene: TRBJ1-5
v_gene: TRBV6-5
abundance: -
CDR3aa: CASSYSRGPSWPQHF
CDR3nt: TGTGCCAGCAGTTACTCACGGGGCCCCTCATGGCCCCAGCATTTT

d_gene: TRBD2
j_gene: TRBJ2-7
v_gene: TRBV20-1
abundance: -
CDR3aa: CSASASGRSRYEQYF
CDR3nt: TGCAGTGCTAGTGCTAGCGGGAGATCTAGGTACGAGCAGTACTTC

d_gene: -
j_gene: TRBJ1-1
v_gene: TRBV4-2
abundance: -
CDR3aa: CASSQDEWGWNTEAFF
CDR3nt: TGTGCCAGCAGCCAAGACGAATGGGGCTGGAACACTGAAGCTTTCTTT

d_gene: -
j_gene: TRBJ2-6
v_gene: TRBV4-3
abundance: few
CDR3aa: CASSQGGEGRVLTF
CDR3nt: TGCGCCAGCAGCCAAGGAGGGGAAGGTCGCGTCCTGACTTTC

d_gene: -
j_gene: TRBJ1-2
v_gene: TRBV9
abundance: -
CDR3aa: CASTLADNYGYTF
CDR3nt: TGTGCCAGCACCTTAGCGGATAACTATGGCTACACCTTC

d_gene: -
j_gene: TRBJ2-5
v_gene: TRBV11-2
abundance: -
CDR3aa: CASSLDLAETQYF
CDR3nt: TGTGCCAGCAGCTTAGATCTTGCGGAGACCCAGTACTTC

d_gene: TRBD2
j_gene: TRBJ2-1
v_gene: TRBV27
abundance: -
CDR3aa: CVSSPLGLAGQVSNEQFF
CDR3nt: TGTGTCAGCAGTCCCCTCGGACTAGCGGGACAGGTCAGCAATGAGCAGTTCTTC

d_gene: -
j_gene: TRBJ2-1
v_gene: TRBV15
abundance: -
CDR3aa: CATSRVLAGDEQFF
CDR3nt: TGTGCCACCAGCAGAGTGCTAGCCGGGGATGAGCAGTTCTTC

d_gene: TRBD1
j_gene: TRBJ2-1
v_gene: TRBV10-1
abundance: -
CDR3aa: CASSLTGVDEQFF
CDR3nt: TGCGCCAGCAGCCTGACAGGGGTCGATGAGCAGTTCTTC

d_gene: -
j_gene: TRBJ2-5
v_gene: TRBV29-1
abundance: -
CDR3aa: CSVASGSGNEQYF
CDR3nt: TGCAGCGTAGCCAGCGGGTCGGGTAATGAGCAGTACTTC

d_gene: -
j_gene: TRBJ2-7
v_gene: TRBV5-5
abundance: -
CDR3aa: CASSLVGYYEQYF
CDR3nt: TGTGCCAGCAGCTTGGTCGGATACTACGAGCAGTACTTC

d_gene: TRBD2
j_gene: TRBJ2-7
v_gene: TRBV18
abundance: few
CDR3aa: CASSRGLAYEQYF
CDR3nt: TGTGCCAGCTCACGGGGACTAGCGTACGAGCAGTACTTC

d_gene: -
j_gene: TRBJ2-2
v_gene: TRBV6-5
abundance: -
CDR3aa: CASSYLTVGELFF
CDR3nt: TGTGCCAGCAGTTACCTGACAGTCGGGGAGCTGTTTTTT

d_gene: -
j_gene: TRBJ1-1
v_gene: TRBV28
abundance: once
CDR3aa: CASSSRRQMVNTEAFF
CDR3nt: TGTGCCAGCAGTTCCCGCCGACAGATGGTGAACACTGAAGCTTTCTTT

d_gene: TRBD1
j_gene: TRBJ2-5
v_gene: TRBV6-5
abundance: few
CDR3aa: CASSYSSRGLEETQYF
CDR3nt: TGTGCCAGCAGTTACTCGTCCAGGGGGCTGGAGGAGACCCAGTACTTC

d_gene: -
j_gene: TRBJ1-5
v_gene: TRBV29-1
abundance: -
CDR3aa: CSVALTTERGQPQHF
CDR3nt: TGCAGCGTTGCGCTTACCACCGAGAGAGGTCAGCCCCAGCATTTT

d_gene: TRBD1
j_gene: TRBJ2-4
v_gene: TRBV20-1
abundance: -
CDR3aa: CSARRDRGSGTKNIQYF
CDR3nt: TGCAGTGCTAGAAGGGACAGGGGGAGCGGGACCAAAAACATTCAGTACTTC

d_gene: -
j_gene: TRBJ2-4
v_gene: TRBV28
abundance: few
CDR3aa: CASSFQAEVALAKNIQYF
CDR3nt: TGTGCCAGCAGTTTTCAGGCCGAAGTCGCGCTCGCCAAAAACATTCAGTACTTC